Shown below are 19 T cell receptor beta chains from a single sample sequenced in a study of control samples from healthy donors and cancer patients (dated by TCRdb to the early 2020s). To prepare the library, the immunoSEQ multiplex PCR assay was applied. TCRdb took over this immuneACCESS table, retaining in-frame rearrangements with V and J assigned. Such tables are incomplete; in checked studies, under half of the missing clones stem from an unresolved V gene, and the remainder is unexplained. The sample includes roughly 150,000 clones, with roughly 88% observed a single time. The ten largest clones add up to 1.5% to 2% of the sample. Source material: blood. These TCRs come from a man between 18 and 35 years old in good health.

The rearrangement uses TRBV6-5 and TRBJ1-2; tentatively, D is TRBD1 (5 bases). The CDR3 consists of 15 residues. The germline V gene encodes CDR1 MNHEY and CDR2 SVGAGI. V was shortened by 4 bases and J by 3 bases, with 15 bases between the two germline ends. CDR3 DNA: TGTGCCAGCAGTTTAGAAACGACAGCCTACTATGGCTACACCTTC. Residues: CASSLETTAYYGYTF.

This clone was seen only a few times. The CDR3, as DNA: TGTGCCAGCAGTTTCAGGGGGCTATTCCAAGAGACCCAGTACTTC. Translation: CASSFRGLFQETQYF. The rearrangement uses TRBV27 and TRBJ2-5; 8 positions agree with TRBD1. This CDR3 has 15 amino acids. Germline CDR1 is MNHEY and CDR2 is SMNVEV (reference sequence). J gave up 1 base and V 3 bases, and 4 bases lay outside the gene matches.

The rearrangement links TRBV6-6 to TRBJ1-1; possibly TRBD1 for D (5 bases). The germline V gene has CDR1 MNHNY and CDR2 SVGAGI (reference sequence). V lost 6 bases to trimming and J lost 3 bases, with 17 bases between them. The CDR3 is 15 residues long. CDR3: CASRTPGALDTEAFF. The CDR3 coding sequence is TGTGCCAGCAGGACCCCCGGGGCGCTCGACACTGAAGCTTTCTTT.

This chain connects TRBV7-3 to TRBJ2-5; 15 nucleotides line up with TRBD2. J lost 5 bases, V lost 5 bases, and 6 bases had no gene match. The CDR3 extends over 16 amino acids. The germline V gene has CDR1 SGHTA and CDR2 FQGTGA. DNA of the CDR3: TGTGCCAGCAGCCCAGGACTAGCGGGGGGGCTTGAGACCCAGTACTTC. Translated, it gives CASSPGLAGGLETQYF.

The chain is built from TRBV18 and TRBJ1-2; unclear D gene. V was shortened by 3 bases and J by 4 bases, with 15 bases between the two germline ends. Germline CDR1 reads KGHSH; CDR2 reads LQKENI. The CDR3 totals 15 residues. The CDR3 loop is CASSPSKGSLYGYTF. The CDR3 DNA reads as TGTGCCAGCTCACCCTCTAAAGGCAGCCTCTATGGCTACACCTTC.

The V gene is TRBV5-4, the J gene TRBJ1-1; D is unclear. CDR3 length: 13 residues. The germline gives CDR1 SGHNT, CDR2 YYREEE (reference sequence). V lost 3 bases and J 1 base, leaving 7 bases between the germline ends. CDR3 protein: CASSSSSNTEAFF. For the CDR3, the DNA is TGTGCCAGCAGCTCATCATCGAACACTGAAGCTTTCTTT.

The chain recombines TRBV11-2 with TRBJ2-5; possibly TRBD2 for D (5 bases). V shed 5 bases and J shed 4 bases, with 23 bases lying between them. This CDR3 region has 17 residues. In germline, CDR1 is SGHAT, CDR2 FQNNGV. CDR3 in amino acids: CASSPWPAAEALETQYF. The CDR3 region has the DNA TGTGCCAGCAGCCCATGGCCAGCGGCCGAAGCCTTAGAGACCCAGTACTTC.

This chain uses TRBV2 with TRBJ1-2; D unclear. Trimming removed 4 bases at V and 6 bases at J, with 12 bases between. The CDR3 is 13 residues long. The V gene's germline CDR1 is SNHLY and CDR2 FYNNEI. CDR3 in DNA: TGTGCCAGCAGTGTCGACACGGAAGATGGCTACACCTTC. Protein sequence: CASSVDTEDGYTF.

The CDR3 DNA reads as TGTGCCAGCAGCGTATCACAGGGGGTAACAGATACGCAGTATTTT. Amino acids: CASSVSQGVTDTQYF. This chain connects TRBV9 to TRBJ2-3; 8 bases match TRBD1. Germline-derived CDR1 and CDR2 are SGDLS and YYNGEE. The V and J ends lost 1 base and 3 bases, in that order; junction bases with no gene match: 4. The CDR3 has 15 amino acids.

The rearrangement uses TRBV11-2 and TRBJ2-7; 9 bases fit TRBD2. Germline CDR1 reads SGHAT; CDR2 reads FQNNGV. The CDR3 spans 15 residues. V gave up 5 bases and J gave up 3 bases; unmatched junction bases: 8. The CDR3 spells CASSLPAGGLYEQYF. The DNA of the CDR3 is TGTGCCAGCAGCCTCCCCGCGGGGGGGCTCTACGAGCAGTACTTC. Full variable domain (missing parts from reference TRBV11-2 and TRBJ2-7): EAGVAQSPRYKIIEKRQSVAFWCNPISGHATLYWYQQILGQGPKLLIQFQNNGVVDDSQLPKDRFSAERLKGVDSTLKIQPAKLEDSAVYLCASSLPAGGLYEQYFGPGTRLTVT.

This sequence joins TRBV11-2 and TRBJ2-5; tentatively, D is TRBD1 or TRBD2 (5 bases each). CDR1 and CDR2 (germline): SGHAT, FQNNGV. The CDR3 covers 13 residues. Trimming left V 1 base short and J 9 bases short, with 12 bases between. CDR3 DNA: TGTGCCAGCAGCTTAGTGAGGGGAATGCCCCAGTACTTC. Protein: CASSLVRGMPQYF.

V is TRBV4-3 and J is TRBJ2-2; TRBD1 matches 7 bases. V was pared by 0 bases and J by 0 bases, with 4 bases of the junction left unmatched. The CDR3 spans 17 residues. Germline V gene lookup returns CDR1 LGHNA and CDR2 YSLEER. CDR3: CASSQDIGGANTGELFF. CDR3 sequence (DNA): TGCGCCAGCAGCCAAGACATAGGGGGCGCGAACACCGGGGAGCTGTTTTTT.

V and J are TRBV28 and TRBJ1-6, with 9 bases that match TRBD1. CDR1 is MDHEN and CDR2 is SYDVKM in the germline V gene. The CDR3 spans 15 residues. J was trimmed by 7 bases and V by 4 bases; bases with no gene match: 5. The CDR3 bases are TGTGCCAGCAGTTCGCGGGACAGGGTAAATTCACCCCTCCACTTT. Translated, it gives CASSSRDRVNSPLHF.

This sequence joins TRBV9 and TRBJ2-1; tentatively, D is TRBD2 (7 bases). This CDR3 comprises 17 residues. With 0 bases removed from V and 5 bases from J, the gap between germline ends came to 18 bases. Germline V gene sequence: CDR1 SGDLS, CDR2 YYNGEE. The CDR3 coding sequence is TGTGCCAGCAGCGTAGATTTCCGAGGGGGGGTGGACAATGAGCAGTTCTTC. Protein sequence: CASSVDFRGGVDNEQFF.

The chain recombines TRBV7-8 with TRBJ2-3, with 12 nucleotides matching TRBD2. CDR3 length equals 19 residues. The germline V gene has CDR1 SGHVS and CDR2 FQNEAQ. J lost 3 bases, V lost 5 bases, and 15 bases had no gene match. In DNA, the CDR3 is TGTGCCAGCAGCCTACTACACCGCAGAGGACTAGCGGGGACAGATACGCAGTATTTT. It codes for CASSLLHRRGLAGTDTQYF. The full variable domain, completed using reference TRBV7-8 and TRBJ2-3, is GAGVSQSPRYKVAKRGQDVALRCDPISGHVSLFWYQQALGQGPEFLTYFQNEAQLDKSGLPSDRFFAERPEGSVSTLKIQRTQQEDSAVYLCASSLLHRRGLAGTDTQYFGPGTRLTVL.

The chain carries TRBV7-2 and TRBJ2-3, with TRBD2 as a possible D gene (7 bases). The length of the CDR3 is 15 residues. Germline CDR1 is SGHTA and CDR2 is FQGNSA. With 5 bases removed from V and 4 bases from J, the gap between germline ends came to 16 bases. This CDR3 is CASSPLGGAADTQYF. The DNA of the CDR3 is TGTGCCAGCAGCCCCTTAGGGGGGGCGGCAGATACGCAGTATTTT. The complete variable domain, with remaining parts taken from reference TRBV7-2 and TRBJ2-3, reads GAGVSQSPSNKVTEKGKDVELRCDPISGHTALYWYRQSLGQGLEFLIYFQGNSAPDKSGLPSDRFSAERTGGSVSTLTIQRTQQEDSAVYLCASSPLGGAADTQYFGPGTRLTVL.

V is TRBV18 and J is TRBJ2-2; tentatively, D is TRBD2 (5 bases). This CDR3 spans 15 amino acids. The germline V and J ends were trimmed by 2 bases and 6 bases, with 13 bases remaining between them. The V gene's germline CDR1 is KGHSH and CDR2 LQKENI. CDR3 amino acids: CASSPTRRSPGELFF. CDR3 sequence (DNA): TGTGCCAGCTCACCAACTAGAAGGTCCCCCGGGGAGCTGTTTTTT. The full variable domain, in which reference TRBV18 and TRBJ2-2 provide the parts outside the CDR3, is NAGVMQNPRHLVRRRGQEARLRCSPMKGHSHVYWYRQLPEEGLKFMVYLQKENIIDESGMPKERFSAEFPKEGPSILRIQQVVRGDSAAYFCASSPTRRSPGELFFGEGSRLTVL.

The CDR3 DNA is TGCGCCAGCAGCCAGGGTCTCACCGGGGGTCGGTACGAGCAGTACTTC. Its translation: CASSQGLTGGRYEQYF. The chain uses TRBV4-3 and TRBJ2-7, with a possible D match to TRBD2 (6 bases). The germline V gene encodes CDR1 LGHNA and CDR2 YSLEER. V lost 3 bases, J lost 4 bases, and 19 bases lay in between. The CDR3 contains 16 residues.

This chain uses TRBV6-5 with TRBJ2-7, with 9 bases matching TRBD2. Germline V gene lookup returns CDR1 MNHEY and CDR2 SVGAGI. CDR3 length equals 15 residues. V shed 5 bases, J shed 2 bases, and the junction held 7 bases outside the gene matches. Here the CDR3 DNA reads TGTGCCAGCAGTAAACCGGGACTAGCAACCTACGAGCAGTACTTC. This translates into CASSKPGLATYEQYF.